These T cell receptor beta chains were read from a single sample in a study of cytomegalovirus exposure and HLA in healthy donors. The data were produced by immunoSEQ multiplex PCR, yet TCRdb's version contains in-frame clones alone and is incomplete. The table has about 160,000 clones, approximately 81% seen once. Sequenced input: PBMCs. The receptors were gathered from a boy aged 2 to 10 in good health and CMV-seronegative. Each CDR3 is given with its conserved first and last residue. Fields, in order: clone size, V gene, J gene, D gene, CDR3 DNA, CDR3 protein. D genes are given only for firm matches. Only part of the rows carry a size: once, few, many, or a class if the clone is expanded.

>-|TRBV4-1|TRBJ1-1|TRBD1
TGCGCCAGCAGCCCAGGGGGCTGGGCTTTCTTT
CASSPGGWAFF
>-|TRBV6-5|TRBJ1-2|TRBD1
TGTGCCAGCAATCATCGGACAGGGGGATTCGATGGCTACACCTTC
CASNHRTGGFDGYTF
>-|TRBV15|TRBJ2-2|-
TGTGCCACCAGCAGAGTCAAAACCGGGGAGCTGTTTTTT
CATSRVKTGELFF
>few|TRBV6-1|TRBJ2-7|-
TGTGCCAGCAGGGAATCTGAGGACGAGCAGTACTTC
CASRESEDEQYF
>-|TRBV7-2|TRBJ1-5|TRBD1
TGTGCCAGCAGCCCGGGACAGGCAAATCAGCCCCAGCATTTT
CASSPGQANQPQHF
>-|TRBV5-6|TRBJ2-5|TRBD1
TGTGCCAGCAGCTTGGAGACAGGGGGCCAAGAGACCCAGTACTTC
CASSLETGGQETQYF
>-|TRBV10-1|TRBJ2-7|TRBD2
TGCGCCAGCACATCGGGACTAGGCAAGCAGTACTTC
CASTSGLGKQYF
>once|TRBV15|TRBJ2-1|TRBD2
TGTGCCACCAGCAGAGTCCCGCGGGAGGCCTCGAAAAACAATGAGCAGTTCTTC
CATSRVPREASKNNEQFF
>-|TRBV18|TRBJ2-4|-
TGTGCCAGCTCACCTCCGGGCAGGGACAAAAACATTCAGTACTTC
CASSPPGRDKNIQYF
>-|TRBV18|TRBJ2-1|-
TGTGCCAGCTCAGCGGACACGGCCTACAATGAGCAGTTCTTC
CASSADTAYNEQFF
>-|TRBV4-1|TRBJ2-7|TRBD2
TGCGCCAGCAGCCATGCACTAGCGGGAGGGTCCTACGAGCAGTACTTC
CASSHALAGGSYEQYF
>-|TRBV14|TRBJ2-3|-
TGTGCCAGCAGCCAAGAGCAGGGGAGCACAGATACGCAGTATTTT
CASSQEQGSTDTQYF
>few|TRBV6-1|TRBJ2-1|-
TGTGCCAGCAGTGGACAGAGCTACAATGAGCAGTTCTTC
CASSGQSYNEQFF
>-|TRBV5-1|TRBJ2-1|-
TGCGCCAGCAGCAACCCGGACAGTTACAATGAGCAGTTCTTC
CASSNPDSYNEQFF
>-|TRBV7-9|TRBJ2-3|-
TGTGCCAGCAGCTTGCCGGGACTCAGCACAGATACGCAGTATTTT
CASSLPGLSTDTQYF
>-|TRBV19|TRBJ2-7|TRBD2
TGTGCCAGTAGTATGTGGGACTACCCGTACGAGCAGTACTTC
CASSMWDYPYEQYF
>-|TRBV5-1|TRBJ1-2|TRBD1
TGCGCCAGCAGCTGGGACAGGGAGTATGGCTACACCTTC
CASSWDREYGYTF
>-|TRBV7-9|TRBJ2-7|-
TGTGCCAGCAGCTTAGGGGCTTCCTACGAGCAGTACTTC
CASSLGASYEQYF
>-|TRBV29-1|TRBJ1-1|TRBD1
TGCAGCGTCCGGGACAGGGGGACTGAAGCTTTCTTT
CSVRDRGTEAFF
>-|TRBV5-6|TRBJ2-5|-
TGTGCCAGCAGCGGGAGGGGGGCCGGGGAGACCCAGTACTTC
CASSGRGAGETQYF
>-|TRBV7-9|TRBJ2-5|-
TGTGCCAGCAGCCAACGGGACTACCAAGAGACCCAGTACTTC
CASSQRDYQETQYF
>-|TRBV11-2|TRBJ2-5|-
TGTGCCAGCAGCTTAATCAGGGGCCAAGAGACCCAGTACTTC
CASSLIRGQETQYF
>-|TRBV5-1|TRBJ2-7|-
TGCGCCAGCAGCCCAACCCCGGTCAACGACGAGCAGTACTTC
CASSPTPVNDEQYF
>few|TRBV4-1|TRBJ1-2|TRBD1
TGCGCCAGCAGCCAAGATCAGGGGGCATCGTCCGGTGGCTACACCTTC
CASSQDQGASSGGYTF
>-|TRBV7-6|TRBJ1-4|-
TGTGCCAGCAGCCCTGGGGCCCTTATGGGTAAACTGTTTTTT
CASSPGALMGKLFF